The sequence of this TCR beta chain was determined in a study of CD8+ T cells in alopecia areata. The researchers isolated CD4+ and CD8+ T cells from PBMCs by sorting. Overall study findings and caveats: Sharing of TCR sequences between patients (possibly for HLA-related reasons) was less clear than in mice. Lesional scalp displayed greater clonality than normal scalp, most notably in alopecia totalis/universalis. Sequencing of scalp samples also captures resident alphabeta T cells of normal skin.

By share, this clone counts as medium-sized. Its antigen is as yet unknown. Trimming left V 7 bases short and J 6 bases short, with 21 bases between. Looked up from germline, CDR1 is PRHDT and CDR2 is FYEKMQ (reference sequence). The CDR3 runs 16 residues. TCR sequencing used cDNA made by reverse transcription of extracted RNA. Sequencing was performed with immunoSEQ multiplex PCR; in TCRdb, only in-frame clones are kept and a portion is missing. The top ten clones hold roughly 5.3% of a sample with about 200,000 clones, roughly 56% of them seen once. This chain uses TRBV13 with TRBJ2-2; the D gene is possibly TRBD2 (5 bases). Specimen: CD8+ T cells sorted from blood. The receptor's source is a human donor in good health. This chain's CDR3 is CASTLPGESAAGELFF. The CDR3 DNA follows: TGTGCCAGCACTCTCCCCGGGGAGTCGGCGGCCGGGGAGCTGTTTTTT.